This T cell receptor (beta chain) was sequenced during a study of blood T cell repertoires in COVID-19. In regard to this clone: The germline gene is not matched at one end of the junction; a read error may be the cause.

Some clones are missing from TCRdb's copy, which holds only in-frame ones; the method was immunoSEQ multiplex PCR. The table has tens of thousands of clones, roughly three quarters seen once. CDR3 length: 16 amino acids. Germline V CDR1 and CDR2: SGHRS, YFSETQ. V and J are TRBV5-1 and TRBJ2-2, with D possibly called TRBD1 or TRBD2 (5 bases each). This TCR derives from a woman of 80 years or more with acute or convalescent COVID-19. Sequenced: peripheral blood. The CDR3 DNA reads as TGCCCCAGCCGCTTGGGGCGGGCCCCCCGCACCGGGGAGCTGTTTTTT. It encodes CPSRLGRAPRTGELFF.